This entry concerns a single TCR beta chain. Its antigen remains unidentified. This sample was included in a study of OX40 agonist ivuxolimab in advanced cancers. Looking at the study overall: Clinicians treated patients with ivuxolimab, an agonistic anti-OX40 (CD134) antibody. Having had anti-PD-1, anti-PD-L1 or anti-CTLA-4 therapy before was allowed, and roughly 39% had some.

Findings and caveats of the study: With doses of 0.1 to 3.0 mg/kg, CD4+ and CD8+ blood T cells had undergone clonal expansion by week 6.

Sequenced by immunoSEQ multiplex PCR; TCRdb stores in-frame clones only, minus some. Of about 52,000 clones in the sample, 88% were seen once. Trimming removed 0 bases at V and 0 bases at J, with 8 bases between. The germline V gene encodes CDR1 LGHNA and CDR2 YNFKEQ. This CDR3 has 15 residues. This sequence was found in an adult with an advanced solid tumor such as melanoma, head and neck, liver or kidney cancer. The material sequenced was CD4+ or CD8+ T cells sorted from blood, taken in a trial of the OX40 agonist ivuxolimab. This chain joins TRBV4-2 and TRBJ1-1, with unresolved D. In DNA, the CDR3 is TGTGCCAGCAGCCAAGACTACAGAATGAACACTGAAGCTTTCTTT. Protein sequence: CASSQDYRMNTEAFF.